These 4 T cell receptor beta chains were sequenced from one sample in a study of early T cells in non-severe SARS-CoV-2 infection. TCRdb used MiXCR to reprocess the 5' RACE reads, holding one entry per CDR3 protein. Found here are 50,000 to 60,000 distinct CDR3 sequences, under 9% of them singletons; the top ten hold roughly 4%. The sequences come from whole blood, collected at baseline. These receptors all come from an adult who was a healthcare worker with PCR-confirmed SARS-CoV-2 infection or an uninfected control (not recorded which).

This clonotype was observed a few times. The chain recombines TRBV5-1 with TRBJ2-5, with 11 nucleotides matching TRBD2. Germline V lookup: CDR1 SGHRS, CDR2 YFSETQ. The CDR3 is 16 amino acids. Trimming cost V 2 bases and J 3 bases; bases outside gene matches: 6. The CDR3: CASSLATSGGKETQYF. CDR3 nucleotides: TGCGCCAGCAGCTTAGCCACTAGCGGGGGAAAAGAGACCCAGTACTTC.

This clonotype was seen many times. This chain joins TRBV12-3 or TRBV12-4 and TRBJ2-1, with 13 bases that match TRBD2. CDR3 length: 17 residues. V trimming: 6 bases; J trimming: 6 bases; junction bases outside the gene matches: 11. The DNA for the CDR3 is TGTGCCAGCAGGGGGAGCCCGGGACTAGCGGGATCCAATGAGCAGTTCTTC. Residues: CASRGSPGLAGSNEQFF.

The gene calls are TRBV29-1 and TRBJ2-7; D ambiguous. V lost 1 base to trimming and J lost 2 bases, with 3 bases between them. This CDR3 spans 11 amino acids. Per the germline V gene, CDR1 is SQVTM and CDR2 is ANQGSEA. The chain's CDR3 is CSVEGPYEQYF. CDR3 DNA sequence: TGCAGCGTTGAAGGACCCTACGAGCAGTACTTC.

This clonotype was detected ten times or more. J is TRBJ2-2 and V is TRBV20-1, with 10 bases matching TRBD2. The V gene end was trimmed by 1 base and the J gene end by 5 bases; junction bases not matched to a gene: 16. Germline V gene lookup returns CDR1 DFQATT and CDR2 SNEGSKA (reference sequence). The CDR3 is 19 residues long. The CDR3 nucleotides are TGCAGTGCTAGAGCCCCAGCGGGGGGGTATTTTTTAGGTACCGGGGAGCTGTTTTTT. It specifies CSARAPAGGYFLGTGELFF.